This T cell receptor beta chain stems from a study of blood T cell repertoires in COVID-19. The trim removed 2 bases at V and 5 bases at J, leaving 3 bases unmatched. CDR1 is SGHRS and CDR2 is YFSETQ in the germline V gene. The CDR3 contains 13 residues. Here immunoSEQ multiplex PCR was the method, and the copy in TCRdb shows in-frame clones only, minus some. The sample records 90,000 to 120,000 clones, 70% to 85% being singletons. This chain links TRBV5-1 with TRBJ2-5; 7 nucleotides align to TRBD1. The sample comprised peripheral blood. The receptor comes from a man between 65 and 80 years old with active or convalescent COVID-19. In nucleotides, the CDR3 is TGCGCCAGCAGCTTAGGGGGCTGGGAGACCCAGTACTTC. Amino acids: CASSLGGWETQYF.